A single sample gave rise to the 24 T cell receptor beta chains below, sequenced in a study of shared clonotypes between healthy human individuals. The table came from immunoSEQ multiplex PCR; TCRdb's copy has only in-frame clones and leaves some out. This sample has about 1,900,000 clones, with about 95% found just once. CD45RO-negative, CCR7-selected cells formed the naive CD8 fraction, which excluded terminally differentiated effector memory CD45RA+ cells. Source material: naive CD8+ T cells sorted from blood. These receptors all come from a man younger than 30 in good health.

The chain couples TRBV2 to TRBJ1-3; D may be TRBD1 (5 bases). Germline V gene lookup returns CDR1 SNHLY and CDR2 FYNNEI. The ends were cut back, 3 bases at V and 4 bases at J, with 10 bases in the middle. This CDR3 is 14 amino acids long. CDR3 coding DNA: TGTGCCAGCAGTGACCCGACAGACGGAAACACCATATATTTT. Translation gives CASSDPTDGNTIYF.

The genes are TRBV2 and TRBJ2-5; 7 bases agree with TRBD1. The junction had 5 bases not matched to a gene; V was cut back by 4 bases and J by 0 bases. The CDR3 length is 15 residues. Germline V CDR1 and CDR2: SNHLY, FYNNEI. The CDR3: CASSGIQGYQETQYF. CDR3 in DNA: TGTGCCAGCAGTGGAATACAGGGGTACCAAGAGACCCAGTACTTC. Together with reference TRBV2 and TRBJ2-5, the CDR3 gives the full variable domain: EPEVTQTPSHQVTQMGQEVILRCVPISNHLYFYWYRQILGQKVEFLVSFYNNEISEKSEIFDDQFSVERPDGSNFTLKIRSTKLEDSAMYFCASSGIQGYQETQYFGPGTRLLVL.

The rearrangement uses TRBV11-3 and TRBJ2-7, with D uncertain. The CDR3 totals 13 residues. CDR1 is SGHNT and CDR2 is YENEEA in the germline V gene. Trimming stripped 5 bases from V and 6 bases from J, with 14 bases between. The CDR3 sequence is CASSHPGMPEQYF. The CDR3 bases are TGTGCCAGCAGCCACCCTGGAATGCCCGAGCAGTACTTC.

The chain joins TRBV30 to TRBJ2-1; D is perhaps TRBD2 (5 bases). V was pared by 2 bases and J by 0 bases, with 11 bases between. CDR1 GTSNPN and CDR2 SVGIG come from the germline V gene (reference sequence). The CDR3 length is 15 residues. Here the CDR3 reads CAWSHGLSSYNEQFF. The CDR3 DNA reads as TGTGCCTGGAGTCATGGACTGAGCTCCTACAATGAGCAGTTCTTC. The full variable domain, rest sourced from reference TRBV30 and TRBJ2-1, is SQTIHQWPATLVQPVGSPLSLECTVEGTSNPNLYWYRQAAGRGLQLLFYSVGIGQISSEVPQNLSASRPQDRQFILSSKKLLLSDSGFYLCAWSHGLSSYNEQFFGPGTRLTVL.

The chain combines TRBV13 with TRBJ2-1; 8 nucleotides agree with TRBD2. The CDR3 is made up of 13 amino acids. The junction had 2 bases not matched to a gene; V was cut back by 5 bases and J by 5 bases. Germline values: CDR1 PRHDT, CDR2 FYEKMQ (reference sequence). CDR3 sequence: CASSREGHNEQFF. CDR3 bases: TGTGCCAGCAGCCGGGAGGGACACAATGAGCAGTTCTTC. The variable domain in full, completed from reference TRBV13 and TRBJ2-1, reads AAGVIQSPRHLIKEKRETATLKCYPIPRHDTVYWYQQGPGQDPQFLISFYEKMQSDKGSIPDRFSAQQFSDYHSELNMSSLELGDSALYFCASSREGHNEQFFGPGTRLTVL.

J is TRBJ2-1 and V is TRBV27, with TRBD2 as a possible D gene (6 bases). This CDR3 spans 15 amino acids. The V and J ends lost 5 bases and 4 bases respectively, with 15 bases between them. Germline V CDR1 and CDR2: MNHEY, SMNVEV (reference sequence). The CDR3 sequence is CASSRGGVPYNEQFF. The CDR3 region has the DNA TGTGCCAGCAGTCGGGGCGGGGTCCCTTACAATGAGCAGTTCTTC.

The V call is TRBV6-5, the J call TRBJ1-1, with D possibly matching TRBD1 (6 bases). This CDR3 has 14 amino acids. Trimming left V 4 bases short and J 2 bases short, with 11 bases between. The germline V gene encodes CDR1 MNHEY and CDR2 SVGAGI. CDR3 residues: CASSSAGTNTEAFF. CDR3 in DNA: TGTGCCAGCAGTTCTGCCGGGACAAACACTGAAGCTTTCTTT.

Comments on this clone: This sample also contains other DNA sequences that code for the same CDR3. V usage is TRBV4-1 and J usage is TRBJ1-1; D not certain. V lost 7 bases to trimming and J lost 5 bases, with 11 bases between them. Germline-derived CDR1 and CDR2 are MGHRA and YSYEKL. The CDR3 runs to 12 residues. In DNA form, the CDR3 reads TGCGCCAGCAAGACGGGAGGGACTGAAGCTTTCTTT. Its translation is CASKTGGTEAFF.

This sequence joins TRBV11-2 and TRBJ2-2; the D is unclear. The CDR3 is 12 amino acids. Germline V lookup: CDR1 SGHAT, CDR2 FQNNGV. V lost 1 base to trimming and J lost 8 bases, with 5 bases between them. CDR3 sequence reads: CASSLVGGELFF. CDR3 sequence (DNA): TGTGCCAGCAGCTTAGTTGGGGGGGAGCTGTTTTTT.

This chain joins TRBV6-5 and TRBJ1-6; 8 bases align to TRBD1. V lost 6 bases, J lost 2 bases, and 3 bases stayed unmatched. The CDR3 sequence is 15 residues long. Per germline, CDR1 MNHEY and CDR2 SVGAGI. The CDR3 loop is CASSPDRAYNSPLHF. The CDR3 region has the DNA TGTGCCAGCAGCCCGGACAGGGCCTATAATTCACCCCTCCACTTT.

DNA for the CDR3: TGTGCCAGCGGGGTTTTTGACAATGAGCAGTTCTTC. Amino acid sequence: CASGVFDNEQFF. V and J are TRBV5-4 and TRBJ2-1; the D is unclear. Germline V lookup: CDR1 SGHNT, CDR2 YYREEE (reference sequence). The CDR3 is made up of 12 amino acids. The V and J ends lost 7 bases and 5 bases respectively, with 10 bases between them.

This chain connects TRBV5-1 to TRBJ2-5; 12 bases are shared with TRBD2. The V segment lost 4 bases and the J segment 5 bases; nucleotides outside the gene matches: 15. The V gene's germline CDR1 is SGHRS and CDR2 YFSETQ. This CDR3 comprises 18 residues. The CDR3 is CASSATLAGGPQWETQYF. The DNA of the CDR3 is TGCGCCAGCAGCGCAACTCTAGCGGGGGGGCCGCAGTGGGAGACCCAGTACTTC.

This clone came up a few times. This chain uses TRBV25-1 with TRBJ1-6, with D unresolved. The CDR3 has 13 amino acids. Germline V gene data show CDR1 as MGHDK and CDR2 as SYGVNS. The V end lost 4 bases, the J end lost 9 bases, and 10 bases lay between the germline ends. The CDR3 is CASSVNEGSPLHF. The CDR3 nucleotides are TGTGCCAGCAGTGTCAACGAGGGTTCACCCCTCCACTTT.

The CDR3 nucleotides read TGTGCCAGCAGCGGACCCGGATCGGCGGCCAAAAAGATCGGCTACACCTTC. It yields the protein CASSGPGSAAKKIGYTF. The V and J genes are TRBV9 and TRBJ1-2; D is ambiguous. The CDR3 totals 17 residues. Germline CDR1 reads SGDLS; CDR2 reads YYNGEE. V lost 3 bases and J lost 8, with 26 bases in between.

The count of this clone is one. This rearrangement joins TRBV29-1 to TRBJ2-7; a weak D match, TRBD1 (5 bases). CDR3 length: 12 amino acids. V was shortened by 1 base and J by 5 bases, with 9 bases between the two germline ends. From germline, CDR1 is SQVTM and CDR2 ANQGSEA. The CDR3 is CSVEGQGDEQYF. CDR3 sequence (DNA): TGCAGCGTTGAAGGGCAGGGTGACGAGCAGTACTTC.

The rearrangement uses TRBV19 and TRBJ2-7; tentatively, D is TRBD2 (6 bases). The V and J ends lost 7 bases and 5 bases respectively, with 12 bases between them. This CDR3 is built from 12 residues. CDR1 and CDR2 from the germline V gene are LNHDA and SQIVND (reference sequence). This chain's CDR3 is CASMDYRDEQYF. The CDR3 region has the DNA TGTGCCAGTATGGACTATAGGGACGAGCAGTACTTC. Full variable domain (remainder filled in from reference TRBV19 and TRBJ2-7): DGGITQSPKYLFRKEGQNVTLSCEQNLNHDAMYWYRQDPGQGLRLIYYSQIVNDFQKGDIAEGYSVSREKKESFPLTVTSAQKNPTAFYLCASMDYRDEQYFGPGTRLTVT.

The chain is built from TRBV11-2 and TRBJ2-1; TRBD2 matches at 9 bases. This CDR3 is built from 14 residues. CDR1 is SGHAT, CDR2 FQNNGV, per germline. V lost 6 bases, J lost 3 bases, and 3 bases stayed unmatched. CDR3 sequence: CASSRTSDYNEQFF. The CDR3 DNA follows: TGTGCCAGCAGTAGGACTAGCGACTACAATGAGCAGTTCTTC.

The chain is built from TRBV5-6 and TRBJ1-1; the match to TRBD1 covers 12 bases. J lost 7 bases, V lost 3 bases, and 4 bases had no gene match. The CDR3 is 14 residues long. The germline gives CDR1 SGHDT, CDR2 YYEEEE. The CDR3 nucleotides read TGTGCCAGCAGCTGGGACAGGGGGCTTGGTGAAGCTTTCTTT. Protein sequence: CASSWDRGLGEAFF. Using reference TRBV5-6 and TRBJ1-1 for the parts outside the CDR3, the full variable domain is DAGVTQSPTHLIKTRGQQVTLRCSPKSGHDTVSWYQQALGQGPQFIFQYYEEEERQRGNFPDRFSGHQFPNYSSELNVNALLLGDSALYLCASSWDRGLGEAFFGQGTRLTVV.

V gene TRBV29-1 combines with J gene TRBJ2-5, with TRBD2 as a possible D gene (5 bases). CDR1 and CDR2 (germline): SQVTM, ANQGSEA. V was trimmed by 7 bases and J by 5 bases, leaving 23 bases between them. There are 15 residues in the CDR3. The CDR3 loop is CSATPGSASMETQYF. CDR3 DNA: TGCAGCGCTACCCCGGGGTCGGCTAGCATGGAGACCCAGTACTTC. The whole variable domain, remainder taken from reference TRBV29-1 and TRBJ2-5, is SAVISQKPSRDICQRGTSLTIQCQVDSQVTMMFWYRQQPGQSLTLIATANQGSEATYESGFVIDKFPISRPNLTFSTLTVSNMSPEDSSIYLCSATPGSASMETQYFGPGTRLLVL.

About this clone: The same CDR3 arises from other DNA sequences in this sample as well. The rearrangement links TRBV28 to TRBJ1-5, with D possibly being TRBD1 (6 bases). Germline V gene lookup returns CDR1 MDHEN and CDR2 SYDVKM. CDR3 length equals 14 residues. V was pared by 3 bases and J by 6 bases, with 12 bases between. The CDR3 loop is CASSLRGGGQPQHF. CDR3 in DNA: TGTGCCAGCAGTTTGAGGGGGGGCGGTCAGCCCCAGCATTTT.

This clone occurred a few times. J is TRBJ1-2 and V is TRBV13; no reliable D call. CDR1 and CDR2 from the germline V gene are PRHDT and FYEKMQ (reference sequence). V was cut by 0 bases and J by 6 bases, with 8 bases left in between. This CDR3 spans 13 amino acids. The CDR3 reads CASSLGGSDGYTF. The CDR3 DNA follows: TGTGCCAGCAGCTTAGGGGGGAGCGATGGCTACACCTTC.

The chain links TRBV19 to TRBJ2-3, with TRBD2 matching 10 bases. V dropped 5 bases and J dropped 2; count of bases not matched to a gene: 4. CDR1 and CDR2 (germline): LNHDA, SQIVND (reference sequence). The CDR3 contains 15 residues. The CDR3 protein is CASSWTSGFTDTQYF. CDR3 bases: TGTGCCAGTAGTTGGACTAGCGGATTCACAGATACGCAGTATTTT.

The rearrangement uses TRBV6-1 and TRBJ2-7; TRBD1 matches 8 bases. The CDR3 is made up of 16 amino acids. V shed 6 bases and J 5 bases; nucleotides not matched to a gene: 15. Germline CDR1 and CDR2: MNHNS and SASEGT. The CDR3 DNA reads as TGTGCCAGCAGCGAAAACCCCCCGGACAGGGCCCACGAGCAGTACTTC. Its translation: CASSENPPDRAHEQYF.

This chain uses TRBV7-9 with TRBJ2-1; 7 bases map to TRBD1. The germline CDR1 and CDR2 sequences are SEHNR and FQNEAQ (reference sequence). CDR3 length equals 17 residues. The V segment lost 5 bases and the J segment 4 bases; nucleotides outside the gene matches: 14. CDR3 region: CASSPPPGAGGYNEQFF. The CDR3 nucleotides read TGTGCCAGCAGCCCCCCACCTGGGGCAGGGGGTTACAATGAGCAGTTCTTC. Variable domain in full (rest from reference TRBV7-9 and TRBJ2-1): DTGVSQNPRHKITKRGQNVTFRCDPISEHNRLYWYRQTLGQGPEFLTYFQNEAQLEKSRLLSDRFSAERPKGSFSTLEIQRTEQGDSAMYLCASSPPPGAGGYNEQFFGPGTRLTVL.